One sample yielded the 28 T cell receptor beta chains listed below, sequenced in a study of radiotherapy plus CTLA-4 blockade in lung cancer. Profiled with immunoSEQ multiplex PCR; TCRdb holds only in-frame clones, not every one. The data contain roughly 86,000 clones, under 85% of them seen just once; the ten biggest clones take up 0.65% to 0.95%. The material was peripheral blood, obtained from a patient treated with radiotherapy plus ipilimumab. These receptors were obtained from a human donor with non-small cell lung cancer who had stable disease on radiotherapy plus ipilimumab.

The sample holds one count of this clone. The chain is built from TRBV7-3 and TRBJ2-3, with D maybe TRBD1 (6 bases). The CDR3 sequence is 15 residues long. The V and J ends lost 5 bases and 2 bases respectively, with 14 bases between them. The germline gives CDR1 SGHTA, CDR2 FQGTGA. CDR3 residues: CASSPQGLVTDTQYF. DNA for the CDR3: TGTGCCAGCAGCCCACAGGGTCTTGTCACAGATACGCAGTATTTT.

The chain is built from TRBV2 and TRBJ2-2; 10 bases match TRBD1. The CDR3 is 16 residues long. The germline gives CDR1 SNHLY, CDR2 FYNNEI. V lost 2 bases and J lost 4; bases outside the gene matches: 4. The CDR3 sequence is CASSETTGGPTGELFF. As DNA, the CDR3 is TGTGCCAGCAGTGAAACGACAGGGGGCCCCACCGGGGAGCTGTTTTTT.

This chain links TRBV12-5 with TRBJ2-2, with TRBD1 matching 11 bases. The CDR3 loop spans 15 amino acids. The V segment lost 6 bases and the J segment 3 bases; nucleotides outside the gene matches: 3. Germline V gives CDR1 LGHNT, CDR2 FRNRAP. DNA for the CDR3: TGTGCTAGTGGAAAGGGACAGGGGGACACCGGGGAGCTGTTTTTT. As protein: CASGKGQGDTGELFF.

CDR3 bases: TGTGCCAGCAGTGCCAGCTATGGCTACACCTTC. Translated: CASSASYGYTF. The V gene is TRBV25-1, the J gene TRBJ1-2; D unclear. Deletions cut 4 bases from V and 4 bases from J, with 4 bases between. From germline, CDR1 is MGHDK and CDR2 SYGVNS. This CDR3 is built from 11 residues.

The V call is TRBV7-8, the J call TRBJ1-6; 9 bases align to TRBD1. Trimming removed 5 bases from V and 8 bases from J; junction bases left unmatched: 10. This CDR3 has 16 amino acids. Per the germline V gene, CDR1 is SGHVS and CDR2 is FQNEAQ. The CDR3 loop reads CASSARDRARDSPLHF. Written as DNA, the CDR3 is TGTGCCAGCAGCGCCCGGGACAGGGCTCGGGATTCACCCCTCCACTTT.

J is TRBJ1-2 and V is TRBV4-2; possibly TRBD1 for D (6 bases). V gave up 6 bases and J gave up 5 bases, with 19 bases separating them. CDR3 length: 15 residues. Germline V gives CDR1 LGHNA, CDR2 YNFKEQ. CDR3 sequence: CASRIGEGVGYGYTF. The CDR3 DNA sequence: TGTGCCAGCAGGATCGGTGAGGGGGTGGGGTATGGCTACACCTTC.

V gene TRBV4-1 combines with J gene TRBJ2-2, with 9 nucleotides matching TRBD2. Germline CDR1 is MGHRA and CDR2 is YSYEKL. This CDR3 contains 19 residues. After removal of 0 bases from V and 6 bases from J, the junction contained 14 bases not matched to a gene. CDR3 coding DNA: TGCGCCAGCAGCCAAGAGTCCTTGACTAGCGGTTGGGGGGCCGGGGAGCTGTTTTTT. Translated: CASSQESLTSGWGAGELFF.

This clone has a single count. The chain links TRBV2 to TRBJ2-1; D is unclear. The CDR3 totals 11 residues. The germline V gene has CDR1 SNHLY and CDR2 FYNNEI. The V end was cut by 6 bases, the J end by 5 bases, with 5 bases between. The DNA for the CDR3 is TGTGCCAGCAGCTATGACAATGAGCAGTTCTTC. It is translated as CASSYDNEQFF.

The J gene is TRBJ2-6, the V gene TRBV11-2; D is unclear. Germline V gene data show CDR1 as SGHAT and CDR2 as FQNNGV. Trimming stripped 5 bases from V and 1 base from J, with 3 bases between. This CDR3 region has 13 residues. Here the CDR3 DNA reads TGTGCCAGCAGCCCTTCTGGGGCCAACGTCCTGACTTTC. It specifies CASSPSGANVLTF.

This clone appeared a few times. The gene calls are TRBV21-1 and TRBJ2-7; TRBD2, as called in the table, went unchecked against the DNA. TRBV21-1 is classified as a pseudogene. This CDR3 region has 13 residues. This CDR3 is CASTRGQTYEQYF. CDR3 coding DNA: TGTGCCAGTACACGAGGTCAAACCTACGAGCAGTACTTC.

The V gene is TRBV5-1, the J gene TRBJ2-7, with D perhaps TRBD2 (7 bases). This CDR3 has 15 amino acids. Trimming removed 3 bases from V and 0 bases from J, with 13 bases in between. CDR1 is SGHRS, CDR2 YFSETQ, per germline. The CDR3 sequence is CASSWGGQSSYEQYF. The DNA for the CDR3 is TGCGCCAGCAGCTGGGGGGGGCAATCCTCCTACGAGCAGTACTTC.

The J gene is TRBJ1-5, the V gene TRBV10-1; TRBD1 matches 7 bases. The V gene's germline CDR1 is WNHNN and CDR2 SYGVQD (reference sequence). V shed 6 bases, J shed 4 bases, and the junction held 3 bases outside the gene matches. This CDR3 is 13 amino acids long. The CDR3 sequence: CASRGQANQPQHF. As DNA, the CDR3 is TGCGCCAGCAGAGGACAGGCTAATCAGCCCCAGCATTTT.

The J gene is TRBJ1-1, the V gene TRBV19; D unclear. CDR3 size: 11 residues. V dropped 7 bases and J dropped 1 base, with 4 bases sitting between them. Germline CDR1 LNHDA, CDR2 SQIVND (reference sequence). The CDR3 here is CASTRNTEAFF. The CDR3 DNA sequence: TGTGCCAGTACTAGGAACACTGAAGCTTTCTTT.

This CDR3 reads CASVTNYGYTF. CDR3 nucleotide sequence: TGCGCCAGCGTGACTAACTATGGCTACACCTTC. This chain links TRBV10-1 with TRBJ1-2, with D unresolved. Trimming left V 8 bases short and J 0 bases short, with 4 bases between. The CDR3 is 11 residues long. Germline CDR1 is WNHNN and CDR2 is SYGVQD (reference sequence).

V is TRBV19 and J is TRBJ1-2, with D possibly TRBD1 on 5 matching bases. V was clipped by 7 bases and J by 1 base, with 19 bases between them. CDR1 and CDR2 from the germline V gene are LNHDA and SQIVND (reference sequence). This CDR3 is 16 amino acids long. CDR3 bases: TGTGCCAGTACCCCCTCGATTGACAGATTTAACTATGGCTACACCTTC. Its protein is CASTPSIDRFNYGYTF.

V is TRBV18 and J is TRBJ2-7, with D maybe TRBD2 (5 bases). The CDR3 loop spans 13 amino acids. The germline V and J ends were trimmed by 2 bases and 5 bases, with 10 bases remaining between them. Germline V gives CDR1 KGHSH, CDR2 LQKENI. This CDR3 is CASSPTRNHEQYF. CDR3 sequence (DNA): TGTGCCAGCTCACCAACTAGAAACCACGAGCAGTACTTC. Full variable domain (missing parts from reference TRBV18 and TRBJ2-7): NAGVMQNPRHLVRRRGQEARLRCSPMKGHSHVYWYRQLPEEGLKFMVYLQKENIIDESGMPKERFSAEFPKEGPSILRIQQVVRGDSAAYFCASSPTRNHEQYFGPGTRLTVT.

The V gene is TRBV7-8, the J gene TRBJ2-1, with 15 nucleotides matching TRBD2. The CDR3 has 19 amino acids. V lost 2 bases and J lost 4; bases outside the gene matches: 9. Germline CDR1 and CDR2: SGHVS and FQNEAQ. CDR3 region: CASSLFPGLAGGGYNEQFF. Here the CDR3 DNA reads TGTGCCAGCAGCTTATTTCCGGGACTAGCGGGGGGTGGGTACAATGAGCAGTTCTTC.

The genes are TRBV20-1 and TRBJ1-1; D call uncertain. Trimming removed 1 base at V and 5 bases at J, with 5 bases between. The germline V gene has CDR1 DFQATT and CDR2 SNEGSKA (reference sequence). The length of the CDR3 is 11 residues. The CDR3 reads CSARVGTEAFF. CDR3 coding DNA: TGCAGTGCTAGAGTCGGAACTGAAGCTTTCTTT.

The CDR3 region is CAGAEAYNSPLHF. CDR3 coding DNA: TGTGCCGGGGCGGAAGCCTATAATTCACCCCTCCACTTT. The V and J genes are TRBV6-6 and TRBJ1-6; a weak D match, TRBD1 (5 bases). V gave up 11 bases and J gave up 2 bases, with 10 bases separating them. CDR3 length: 13 amino acids. Looked up from germline, CDR1 is MNHNY and CDR2 is SVGAGI (reference sequence).

A word on this clone: At one end the junction does not follow the germline gene, possibly because of a read error. The V gene is TRBV7-3, the J gene TRBJ2-2, with D unclear. The CDR3 has 13 amino acids. Germline CDR1 SGHTA, CDR2 FQGTGA. The CDR3 protein is CATSSDPTGELFF. CDR3 coding DNA: TGTGCCACCAGCTCCGACCCAACCGGGGAGCTGTTTTTT. Drawing the rest from reference TRBV7-3 and TRBJ2-2, the complete variable domain is GAGVSQTPSNKVTEKGKYVELRCDPISGHTALYWYRQSLGQGPEFLIYFQGTGAADDSGLPNDRFFAVRPEGSVSTLKIQRTERGDSAVYLCATSSDPTGELFFGEGSRLTVL.

The J gene is TRBJ2-7, the V gene TRBV28; 9 bases align to TRBD1. The V and J ends lost 9 bases and 5 bases, in that order; junction bases with no gene match: 8. The length of the CDR3 is 13 residues. Germline V gives CDR1 MDHEN, CDR2 SYDVKM. In DNA, the CDR3 is TGTGCCAGTTTACAGGGGGCAGAAGACGAGCAGTACTTC. As protein: CASLQGAEDEQYF.

V and J are TRBV11-2 and TRBJ2-7; D unclear. Germline V lookup: CDR1 SGHAT, CDR2 FQNNGV. This CDR3 comprises 15 residues. Trimming cost V 3 bases and J 0 bases, with 12 bases left between them. The CDR3 DNA reads TGTGCCAGCAGCTTCGGTGATTTTAGCTCCTACGAGCAGTACTTC. Protein sequence: CASSFGDFSSYEQYF.

This clone was observed a handful of times. The chain uses TRBV6-6 and TRBJ2-7; possibly TRBD2 for D (6 bases). The CDR3 consists of 14 residues. V lost 2 bases to trimming and J lost 2 bases, with 10 bases between them. Germline CDR1 reads MNHNY; CDR2 reads SVGAGI (reference sequence). CDR3 loop: CASSYQGLAYEQYF. The CDR3, as DNA: TGTGCCAGCAGTTACCAGGGACTTGCCTACGAGCAGTACTTC.

The J gene is TRBJ1-3, the V gene TRBV7-9; weak D call: TRBD1 (6 bases). CDR1 is SEHNR, CDR2 FQNEAQ, per germline (reference sequence). This CDR3 has 14 amino acids. The V end lost 2 bases, the J end lost 3 bases, and 8 bases lay between the germline ends. CDR3 sequence: CASSLTGYGNTIYF. Written as DNA, the CDR3 is TGTGCCAGCAGCTTAACAGGGTATGGAAACACCATATATTTT.

This chain connects TRBV7-2 to TRBJ2-7; 10 bases agree with TRBD1. This CDR3 has 17 amino acids. V dropped 7 bases and J dropped 0; count of bases not matched to a gene: 12. Germline V gene lookup returns CDR1 SGHTA and CDR2 FQGNSA. The CDR3 DNA follows: TGTGCCAGCACCGTGGGGACAGGGGCCCTCCCCTCCTACGAGCAGTACTTC. It is translated as CASTVGTGALPSYEQYF.

V is TRBV19 and J is TRBJ2-7, with 9 bases fitting TRBD1. This CDR3 has 15 amino acids. J was trimmed by 5 bases and V by 4 bases; bases with no gene match: 9. Germline lookup yields CDR1 LNHDA and CDR2 SQIVND (reference sequence). Here the CDR3 DNA reads TGTGCCAGTAGTAAGGGACAGGGAATATCGGACGAGCAGTACTTC. This sequence encodes CASSKGQGISDEQYF.

This clone was recorded once. The rearrangement joins TRBV11-2 to TRBJ1-6, with D possibly TRBD1 on 6 matching bases. Between the trimmed V and J ends, which lost 4 bases and 8 bases, there was a span of 9 bases. CDR3 length: 13 amino acids. Germline V gives CDR1 SGHAT, CDR2 FQNNGV. The CDR3 bases are TGTGCCAGCAGCTCACCAGGGGATTCACCCCTCCACTTT. It specifies CASSSPGDSPLHF. Full variable domain (missing parts from reference TRBV11-2 and TRBJ1-6): EAGVAQSPRYKIIEKRQSVAFWCNPISGHATLYWYQQILGQGPKLLIQFQNNGVVDDSQLPKDRFSAERLKGVDSTLKIQPAKLEDSAVYLCASSSPGDSPLHFGNGTRLTVT.

This rearrangement joins TRBV19 to TRBJ2-7; the match to TRBD1 covers 11 bases. This CDR3 region has 14 residues. V was clipped by 6 bases and J by 6 bases; unmatched bases: 7. Germline CDR1 LNHDA, CDR2 SQIVND (reference sequence). In DNA, the CDR3 is TGTGCCAGTAGCCACCCGGGACAGGGGGGCGAGCAGTACTTC. It translates to CASSHPGQGGEQYF.